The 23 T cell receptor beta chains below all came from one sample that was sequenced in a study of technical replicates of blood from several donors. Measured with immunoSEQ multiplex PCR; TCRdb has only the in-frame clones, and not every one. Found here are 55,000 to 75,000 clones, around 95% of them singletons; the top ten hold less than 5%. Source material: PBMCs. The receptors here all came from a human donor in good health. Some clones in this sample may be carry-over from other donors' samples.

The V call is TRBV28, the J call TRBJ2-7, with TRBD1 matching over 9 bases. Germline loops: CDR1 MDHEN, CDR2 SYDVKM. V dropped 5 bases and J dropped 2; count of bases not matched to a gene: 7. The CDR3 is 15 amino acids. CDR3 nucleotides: TGTGCCAGCAGTGTCCCGGGACAGGGAGCCTACGAGCAGTACTTC. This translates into CASSVPGQGAYEQYF.

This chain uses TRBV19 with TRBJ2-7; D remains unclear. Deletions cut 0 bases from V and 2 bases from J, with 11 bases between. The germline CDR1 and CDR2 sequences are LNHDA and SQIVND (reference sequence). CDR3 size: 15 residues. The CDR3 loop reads CASSIDSSKTYEQYF. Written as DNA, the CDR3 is TGTGCCAGTAGTATAGATAGCAGCAAGACCTACGAGCAGTACTTC. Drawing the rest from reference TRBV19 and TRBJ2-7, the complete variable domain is DGGITQSPKYLFRKEGQNVTLSCEQNLNHDAMYWYRQDPGQGLRLIYYSQIVNDFQKGDIAEGYSVSREKKESFPLTVTSAQKNPTAFYLCASSIDSSKTYEQYFGPGTRLTVT.

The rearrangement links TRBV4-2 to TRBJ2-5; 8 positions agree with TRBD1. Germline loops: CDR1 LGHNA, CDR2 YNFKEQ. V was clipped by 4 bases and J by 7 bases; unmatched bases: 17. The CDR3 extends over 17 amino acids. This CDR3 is CASSLHSDDRGRGTQYF. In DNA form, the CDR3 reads TGTGCCAGCAGCCTCCACAGCGACGACAGGGGAAGGGGGACCCAGTACTTC.

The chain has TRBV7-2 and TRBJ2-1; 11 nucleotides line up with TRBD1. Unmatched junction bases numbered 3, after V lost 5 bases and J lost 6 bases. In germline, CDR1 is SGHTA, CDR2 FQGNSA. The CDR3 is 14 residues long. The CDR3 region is CASSRDRGTNEQFF. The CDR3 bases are TGTGCCAGCAGCCGGGACAGGGGGACCAATGAGCAGTTCTTC.

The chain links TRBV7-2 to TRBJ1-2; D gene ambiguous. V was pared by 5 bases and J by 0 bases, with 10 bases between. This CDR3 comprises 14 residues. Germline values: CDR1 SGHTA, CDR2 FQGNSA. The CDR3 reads CASSQGGSNYGYTF. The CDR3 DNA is TGTGCCAGCAGCCAAGGCGGGTCTAACTATGGCTACACCTTC.

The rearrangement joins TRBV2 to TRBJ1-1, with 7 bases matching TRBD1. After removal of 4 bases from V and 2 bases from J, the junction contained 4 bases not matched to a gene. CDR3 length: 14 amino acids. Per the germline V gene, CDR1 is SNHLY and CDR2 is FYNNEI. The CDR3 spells CASSARDRNTEAFF. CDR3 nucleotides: TGTGCCAGCAGTGCTCGGGACAGAAACACTGAAGCTTTCTTT. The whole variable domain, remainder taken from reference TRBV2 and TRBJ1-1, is EPEVTQTPSHQVTQMGQEVILRCVPISNHLYFYWYRQILGQKVEFLVSFYNNEISEKSEIFDDQFSVERPDGSNFTLKIRSTKLEDSAMYFCASSARDRNTEAFFGQGTRLTVV.

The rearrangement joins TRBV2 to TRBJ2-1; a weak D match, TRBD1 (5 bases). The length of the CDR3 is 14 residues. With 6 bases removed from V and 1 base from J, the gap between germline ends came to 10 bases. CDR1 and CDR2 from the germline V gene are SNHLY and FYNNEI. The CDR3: CASRGQSSYNEQFF. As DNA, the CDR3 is TGTGCCAGCAGGGGGCAAAGTTCCTACAATGAGCAGTTCTTC. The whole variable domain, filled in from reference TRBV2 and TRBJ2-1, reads EPEVTQTPSHQVTQMGQEVILRCVPISNHLYFYWYRQILGQKVEFLVSFYNNEISEKSEIFDDQFSVERPDGSNFTLKIRSTKLEDSAMYFCASRGQSSYNEQFFGPGTRLTVL.

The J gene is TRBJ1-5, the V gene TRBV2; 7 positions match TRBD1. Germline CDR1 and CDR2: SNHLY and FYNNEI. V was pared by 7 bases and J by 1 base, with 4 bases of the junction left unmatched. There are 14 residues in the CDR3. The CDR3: CASNRGGSNQPQHF. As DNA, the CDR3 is TGTGCCAGCAACAGGGGCGGAAGCAATCAGCCCCAGCATTTT.

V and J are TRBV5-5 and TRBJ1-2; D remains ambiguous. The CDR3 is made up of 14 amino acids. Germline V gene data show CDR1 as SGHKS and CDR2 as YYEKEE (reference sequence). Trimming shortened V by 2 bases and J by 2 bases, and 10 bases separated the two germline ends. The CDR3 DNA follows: TGTGCCAGCAGCTTCCCGGGTTCCAACTATGGCTACACCTTC. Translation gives CASSFPGSNYGYTF.

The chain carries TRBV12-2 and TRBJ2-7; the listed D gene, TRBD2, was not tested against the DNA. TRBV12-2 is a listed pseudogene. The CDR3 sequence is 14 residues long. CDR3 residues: CASRLARNCAEQYF. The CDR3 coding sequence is TGTGCAAGTCGCTTAGCGAGGAACTGCGCCGAGCAGTACTTC.

The CDR3 region has the DNA TGTGCCAGCAGTTATTCACAGTTTAATGAAAAACTGTTTTTT. This gives the protein CASSYSQFNEKLFF. This rearrangement joins TRBV6-5 to TRBJ1-4, with no clear D. The germline V gene has CDR1 MNHEY and CDR2 SVGAGI. This CDR3 is 14 amino acids long. Trimming shortened V by 3 bases and J by 4 bases, and 9 bases separated the two germline ends.

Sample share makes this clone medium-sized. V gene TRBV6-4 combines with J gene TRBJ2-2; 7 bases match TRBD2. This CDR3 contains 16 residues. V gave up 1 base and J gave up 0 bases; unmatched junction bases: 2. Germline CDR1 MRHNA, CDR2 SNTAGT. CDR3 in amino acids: CASSDLAGTNTGELFF. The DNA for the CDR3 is TGTGCCAGCAGTGACTTAGCGGGTACGAACACCGGGGAGCTGTTTTTT.

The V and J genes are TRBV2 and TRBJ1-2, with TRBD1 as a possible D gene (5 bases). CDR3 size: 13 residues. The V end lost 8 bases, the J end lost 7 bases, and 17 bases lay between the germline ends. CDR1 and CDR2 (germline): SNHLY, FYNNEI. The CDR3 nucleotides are TGTGCCAGCCTCCAGAAACTGGGGGGTGGCTACACCTTC. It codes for CASLQKLGGGYTF.

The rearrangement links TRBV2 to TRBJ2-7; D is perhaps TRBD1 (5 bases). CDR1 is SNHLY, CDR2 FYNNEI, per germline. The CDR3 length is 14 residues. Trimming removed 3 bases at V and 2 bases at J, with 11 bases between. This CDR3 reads CASSDPQGTYEQYF. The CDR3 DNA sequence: TGTGCCAGCAGTGACCCCCAGGGTACCTACGAGCAGTACTTC.

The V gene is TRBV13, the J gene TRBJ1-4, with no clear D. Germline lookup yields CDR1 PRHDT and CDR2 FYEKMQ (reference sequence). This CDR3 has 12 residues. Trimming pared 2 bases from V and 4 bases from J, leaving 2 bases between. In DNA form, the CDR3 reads TGTGCCAGCAGCTTACGTAATGAAAAACTGTTTTTT. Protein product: CASSLRNEKLFF.

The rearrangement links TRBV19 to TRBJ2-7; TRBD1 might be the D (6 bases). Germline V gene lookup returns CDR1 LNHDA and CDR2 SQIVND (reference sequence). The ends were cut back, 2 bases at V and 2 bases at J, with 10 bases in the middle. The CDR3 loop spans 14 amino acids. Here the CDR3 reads CASSIRDTTYEQYF. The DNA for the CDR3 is TGTGCCAGTAGTATACGGGACACGACCTACGAGCAGTACTTC.

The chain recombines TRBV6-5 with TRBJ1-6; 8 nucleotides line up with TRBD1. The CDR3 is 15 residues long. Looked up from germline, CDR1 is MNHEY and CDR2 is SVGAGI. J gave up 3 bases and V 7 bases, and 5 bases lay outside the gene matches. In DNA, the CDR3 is TGTGCCAGCACCCAAGACAGGGGCTATAATTCACCCCTCCACTTT. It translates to CASTQDRGYNSPLHF.

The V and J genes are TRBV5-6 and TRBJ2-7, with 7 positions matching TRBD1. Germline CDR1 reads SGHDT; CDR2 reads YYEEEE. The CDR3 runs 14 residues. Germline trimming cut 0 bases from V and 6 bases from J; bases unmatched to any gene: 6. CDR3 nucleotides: TGTGCCAGCAGCTTGGAACAGGGGACCGGCGAGCAGTACTTC. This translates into CASSLEQGTGEQYF.

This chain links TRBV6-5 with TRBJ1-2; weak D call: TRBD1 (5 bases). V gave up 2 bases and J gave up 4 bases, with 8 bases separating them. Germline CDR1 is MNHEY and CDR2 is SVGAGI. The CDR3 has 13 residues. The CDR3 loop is CASSYVRAYGYTF. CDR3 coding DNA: TGTGCCAGCAGTTACGTCAGGGCCTATGGCTACACCTTC.

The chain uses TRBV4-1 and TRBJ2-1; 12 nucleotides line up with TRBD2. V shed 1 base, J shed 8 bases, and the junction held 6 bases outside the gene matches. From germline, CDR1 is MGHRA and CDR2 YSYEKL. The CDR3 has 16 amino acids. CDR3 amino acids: CASSQASGRALYEQFF. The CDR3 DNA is TGCGCCAGCAGCCAAGCTAGCGGGAGGGCCCTTTATGAGCAGTTCTTC.

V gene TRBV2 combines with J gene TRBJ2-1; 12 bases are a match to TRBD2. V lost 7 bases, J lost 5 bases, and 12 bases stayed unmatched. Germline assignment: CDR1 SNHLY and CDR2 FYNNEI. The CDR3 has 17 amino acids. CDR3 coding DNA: TGTGCCAGCACACGCGGGCTAGCGGGGGGGGACCACAATGAGCAGTTCTTC. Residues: CASTRGLAGGDHNEQFF.

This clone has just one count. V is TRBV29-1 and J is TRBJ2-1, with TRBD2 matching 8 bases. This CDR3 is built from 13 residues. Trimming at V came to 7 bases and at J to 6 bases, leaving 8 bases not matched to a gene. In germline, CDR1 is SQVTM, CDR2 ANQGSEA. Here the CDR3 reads CSAGGAGANEQFF. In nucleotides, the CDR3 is TGCAGCGCTGGGGGAGCGGGGGCCAATGAGCAGTTCTTC.

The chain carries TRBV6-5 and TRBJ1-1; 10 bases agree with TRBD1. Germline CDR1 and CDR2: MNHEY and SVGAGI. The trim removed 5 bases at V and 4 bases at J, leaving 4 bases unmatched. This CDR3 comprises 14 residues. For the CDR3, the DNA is TGTGCCAGCAGTAAGACAGGGGGCCTCACTGAAGCTTTCTTT. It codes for CASSKTGGLTEAFF.